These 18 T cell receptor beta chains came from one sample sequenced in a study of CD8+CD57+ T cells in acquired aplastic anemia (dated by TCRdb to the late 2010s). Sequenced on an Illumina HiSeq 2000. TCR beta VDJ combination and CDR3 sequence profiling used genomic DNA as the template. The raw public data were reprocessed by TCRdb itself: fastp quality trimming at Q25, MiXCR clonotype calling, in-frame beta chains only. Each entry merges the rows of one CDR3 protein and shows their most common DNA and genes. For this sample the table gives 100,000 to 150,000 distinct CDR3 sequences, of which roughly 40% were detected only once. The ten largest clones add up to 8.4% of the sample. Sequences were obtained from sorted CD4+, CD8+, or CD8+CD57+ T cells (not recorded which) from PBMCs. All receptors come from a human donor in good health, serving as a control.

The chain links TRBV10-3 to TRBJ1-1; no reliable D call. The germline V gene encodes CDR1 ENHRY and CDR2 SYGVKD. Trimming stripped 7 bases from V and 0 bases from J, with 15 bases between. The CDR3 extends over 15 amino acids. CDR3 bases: TGTGCCATCACCTTCGACGGCCTCATGAACACTGAAGCTTTCTTT. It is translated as CAITFDGLMNTEAFF.

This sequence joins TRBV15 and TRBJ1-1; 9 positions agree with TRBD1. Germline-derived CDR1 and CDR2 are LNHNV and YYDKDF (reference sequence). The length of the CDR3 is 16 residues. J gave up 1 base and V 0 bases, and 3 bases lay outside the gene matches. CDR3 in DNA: TGTGCCACCAGCAGAGATCTGGGACAGGGGAACACTGAAGCTTTCTTT. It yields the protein CATSRDLGQGNTEAFF.

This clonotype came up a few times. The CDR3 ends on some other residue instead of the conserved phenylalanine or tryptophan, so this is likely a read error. CDR3 amino acids: CASSLSGGNSYEQYL. For the CDR3, the DNA is TGTGCCAGCAGCTTAAGCGGGGGCAACTCCTACGAGCAGTACCTC. This sequence joins TRBV11-2 and TRBJ2-7, with 8 bases that match TRBD2. The germline V gene has CDR1 SGHAT and CDR2 FQNNGV. The CDR3 consists of 15 residues. V trimming: 2 bases; J trimming: 0 bases; junction bases outside the gene matches: 3.

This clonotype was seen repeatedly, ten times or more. The CDR3: CASSLVEARNTQYF. The CDR3 DNA reads as TGTGCCAGCAGCTTAGTAGAGGCCCGTAATACGCAGTATTTT. The chain links TRBV7-2 to TRBJ2-3, with D unresolved. V gave up 1 base and J gave up 7 bases, with 12 bases separating them. This CDR3 spans 14 amino acids. Germline loops: CDR1 SGHTA, CDR2 FQGNSA.

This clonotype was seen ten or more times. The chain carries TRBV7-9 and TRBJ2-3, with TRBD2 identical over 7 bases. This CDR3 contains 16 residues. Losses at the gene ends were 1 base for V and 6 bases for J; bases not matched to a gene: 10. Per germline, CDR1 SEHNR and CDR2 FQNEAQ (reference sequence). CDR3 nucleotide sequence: TGTGCCAGCAGCTTAGGCCCGGGCGGGAGTGGGGATACGCAGTATTTT. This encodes CASSLGPGGSGDTQYF. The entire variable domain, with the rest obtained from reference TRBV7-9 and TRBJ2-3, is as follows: DTGVSQNPRHKITKRGQNVTFRCDPISEHNRLYWYRQTLGQGPEFLTYFQNEAQLEKSRLLSDRFSAERPKGSFSTLEIQRTEQGDSAMYLCASSLGPGGSGDTQYFGPGTRLTVL.

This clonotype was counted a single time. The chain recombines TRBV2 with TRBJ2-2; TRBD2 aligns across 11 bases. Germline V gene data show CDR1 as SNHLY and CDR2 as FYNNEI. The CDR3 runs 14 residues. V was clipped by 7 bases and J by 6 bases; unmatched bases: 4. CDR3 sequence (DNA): TGTGCCAGCACCAAGGGACTAGCGGCCGGGGAGCTGTTTTTT. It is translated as CASTKGLAAGELFF.

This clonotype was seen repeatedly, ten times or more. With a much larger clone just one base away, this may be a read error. Here the CDR3 DNA reads TGTGCCATCAAGGCAGATAATGAAAAACTGCTTTTT. It is translated as CAIKADNEKLLF. The chain combines TRBV10-3 with TRBJ1-4; the D is unclear. Per germline, CDR1 ENHRY and CDR2 SYGVKD. The CDR3 is 12 residues long.

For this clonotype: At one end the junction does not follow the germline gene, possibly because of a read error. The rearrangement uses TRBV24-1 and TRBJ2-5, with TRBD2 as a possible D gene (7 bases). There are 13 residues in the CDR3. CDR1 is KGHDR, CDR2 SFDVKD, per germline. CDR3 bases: TGTGCCACCAGTACCGAGGGGGGGCGCGAAGAGTTCTTC. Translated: CATSTEGGREEFF.

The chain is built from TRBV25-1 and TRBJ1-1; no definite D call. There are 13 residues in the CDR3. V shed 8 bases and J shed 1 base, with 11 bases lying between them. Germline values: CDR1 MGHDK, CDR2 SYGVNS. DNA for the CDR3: TGTGCCAGCGGACCAGTCTCGAACACTGAAGCTTTCTTT. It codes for CASGPVSNTEAFF.

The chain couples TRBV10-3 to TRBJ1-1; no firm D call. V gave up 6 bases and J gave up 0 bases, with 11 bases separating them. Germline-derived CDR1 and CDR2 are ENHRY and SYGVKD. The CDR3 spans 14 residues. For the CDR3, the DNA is TGTGCCATCAGCCGCAGCGTAATGAACACTGAAGCTTTCTTT. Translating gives CAISRSVMNTEAFF.

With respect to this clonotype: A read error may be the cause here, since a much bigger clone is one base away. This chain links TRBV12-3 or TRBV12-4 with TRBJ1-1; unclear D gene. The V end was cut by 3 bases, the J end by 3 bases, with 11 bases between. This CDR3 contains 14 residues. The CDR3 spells CASSLVTIDTEAFF. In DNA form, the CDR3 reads TGTGCCAGCAGTTTGGTGACAATCGACACTGAAGCTTTCTTT.

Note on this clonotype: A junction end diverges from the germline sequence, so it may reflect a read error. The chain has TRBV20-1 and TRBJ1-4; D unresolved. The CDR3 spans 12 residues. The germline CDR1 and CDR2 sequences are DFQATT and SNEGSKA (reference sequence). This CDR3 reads CSARGQNGKLFF. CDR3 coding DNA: TGCAGTGCTAGAGGACAAAATGGAAAACTGTTTTTT.

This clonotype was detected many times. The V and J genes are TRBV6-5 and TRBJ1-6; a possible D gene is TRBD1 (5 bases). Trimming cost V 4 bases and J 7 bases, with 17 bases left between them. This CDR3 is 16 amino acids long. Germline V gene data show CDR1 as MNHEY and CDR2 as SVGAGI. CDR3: CASSLTRRDTNSPLHF. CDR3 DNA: TGTGCCAGCAGTTTAACCCGCAGGGATACAAATTCACCCCTCCACTTT.

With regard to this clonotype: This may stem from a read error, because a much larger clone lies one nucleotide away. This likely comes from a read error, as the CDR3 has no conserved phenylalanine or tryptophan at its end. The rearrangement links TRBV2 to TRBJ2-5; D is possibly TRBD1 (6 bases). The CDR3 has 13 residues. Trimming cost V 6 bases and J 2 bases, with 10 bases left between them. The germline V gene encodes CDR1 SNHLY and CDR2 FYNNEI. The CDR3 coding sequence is TGTGCCAGCAGCGGACAGCCTCAAGAGACCCAGTACTCC. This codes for CASSGQPQETQYS.

The CDR3 region has the DNA TGTGCCAGCAGTGGAGACAGGGGGCGGGAGCAGTACTTC. The encoded protein is CASSGDRGREQYF. V and J are TRBV25-1 and TRBJ2-7; 10 bases agree with TRBD1. CDR1 and CDR2 from the germline V gene are MGHDK and SYGVNS. This CDR3 spans 13 amino acids. The trim removed 4 bases at V and 7 bases at J, leaving 4 bases unmatched.

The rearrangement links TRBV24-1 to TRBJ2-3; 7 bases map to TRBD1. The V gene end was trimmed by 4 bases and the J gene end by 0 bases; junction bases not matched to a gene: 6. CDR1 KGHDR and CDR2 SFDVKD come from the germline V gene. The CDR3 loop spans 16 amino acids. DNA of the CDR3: TGTGCCACCAGTGACCAAGGACAGGCCAGCACAGATACGCAGTATTTT. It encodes CATSDQGQASTDTQYF.

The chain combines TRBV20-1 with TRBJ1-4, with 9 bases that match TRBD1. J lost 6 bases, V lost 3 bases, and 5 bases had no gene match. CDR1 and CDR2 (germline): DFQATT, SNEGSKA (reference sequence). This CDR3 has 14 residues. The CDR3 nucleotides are TGCAGTGCTAGGACAGGGGGTTACGATGAAAAACTGTTTTTT. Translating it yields CSARTGGYDEKLFF.

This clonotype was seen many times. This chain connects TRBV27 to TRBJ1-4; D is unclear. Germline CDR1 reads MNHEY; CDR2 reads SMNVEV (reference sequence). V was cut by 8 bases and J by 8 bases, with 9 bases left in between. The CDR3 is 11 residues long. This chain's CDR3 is CASAGSEKLFF. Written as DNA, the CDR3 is TGTGCCAGCGCGGGGAGCGAAAAACTGTTTTTT.